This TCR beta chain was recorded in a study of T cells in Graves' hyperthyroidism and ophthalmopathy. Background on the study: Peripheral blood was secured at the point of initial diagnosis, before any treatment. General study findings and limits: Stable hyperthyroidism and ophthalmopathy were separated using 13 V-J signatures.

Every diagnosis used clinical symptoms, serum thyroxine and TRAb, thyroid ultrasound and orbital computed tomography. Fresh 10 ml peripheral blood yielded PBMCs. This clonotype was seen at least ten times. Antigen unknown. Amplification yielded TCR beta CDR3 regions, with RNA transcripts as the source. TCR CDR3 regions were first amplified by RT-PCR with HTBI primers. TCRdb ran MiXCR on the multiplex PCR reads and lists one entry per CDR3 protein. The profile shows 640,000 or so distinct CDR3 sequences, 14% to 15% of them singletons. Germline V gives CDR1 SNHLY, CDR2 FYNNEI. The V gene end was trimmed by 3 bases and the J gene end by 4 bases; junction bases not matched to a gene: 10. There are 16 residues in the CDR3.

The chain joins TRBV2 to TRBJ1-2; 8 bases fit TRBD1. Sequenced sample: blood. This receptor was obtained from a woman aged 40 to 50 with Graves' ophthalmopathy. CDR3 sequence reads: CASSDTGQASLYGYTF. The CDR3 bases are TGTGCCAGCAGTGACACGGGACAGGCGAGCCTCTATGGCTACACCTTC.